One and the same sample provided the 13 T cell receptor beta chains below, sequenced in a study of blood T cell repertoires in COVID-19. TCRdb's table, derived via immunoSEQ multiplex PCR, lists solely in-frame clones and lacks some. The sample comprises hundreds of thousands of clones, around 82% of which are singletons, and about 2.5% rests with the top ten. Sequences were obtained from peripheral blood. The receptors stem from a woman in her forties with active or convalescent COVID-19.

This clone has just one count. The CDR3 region is CASSDGLAGGSETQYF. DNA of the CDR3: TGTGCCAGCAGCGATGGACTAGCGGGAGGTTCAGAGACCCAGTACTTC. V usage is TRBV5-8 and J usage is TRBJ2-5; 14 nucleotides agree with TRBD2. The CDR3 runs 16 residues. CDR1 and CDR2 from the germline V gene are SGHTS and YDEGEE. With V trimmed by 4 bases and J by 4 bases, 6 bases remained unmatched.

The genes are TRBV14 and TRBJ2-7; D ambiguous. The germline V gene encodes CDR1 SGHDN and CDR2 FVKESK. This CDR3 comprises 13 residues. V was shortened by 0 bases and J by 6 bases, with 9 bases between the two germline ends. The DNA for the CDR3 is TGTGCCAGCAGCCAAGATTTGAGAGGCGAGCAGTACTTC. Its protein product is CASSQDLRGEQYF. The entire variable domain, with the rest obtained from reference TRBV14 and TRBJ2-7, is as follows: EAGVTQFPSHSVIEKGQTVTLRCDPISGHDNLYWYRRVMGKEIKFLLHFVKESKQDESGMPNNRFLAERTGGTYSTLKVQPAELEDSGVYFCASSQDLRGEQYFGPGTRLTVT.

The chain recombines TRBV18 with TRBJ1-6; D perhaps matches TRBD1 (6 bases). The germline V gene has CDR1 KGHSH and CDR2 LQKENI. V dropped 2 bases and J dropped 7 bases, with 15 bases sitting between them. This CDR3 is 16 amino acids long. The CDR3 region has the DNA TGTGCCAGCTCACCAACACGGGGGGCTCGGAATTCACCCCTCCACTTT. Protein: CASSPTRGARNSPLHF.

V and J are TRBV4-3 and TRBJ1-2, with 9 bases matching TRBD1. CDR3 length: 13 residues. V shed 4 bases, J shed 6 bases, and the junction held 3 bases outside the gene matches. The germline V gene has CDR1 LGHNA and CDR2 YSLEER. In DNA, the CDR3 is TGCGCCAGCAGCCGCCGGACAGGGGATGGCTACACCTTC. It codes for CASSRRTGDGYTF.

V is TRBV9 and J is TRBJ2-7; D perhaps matches TRBD1 (5 bases). Germline V gene sequence: CDR1 SGDLS, CDR2 YYNGEE. The CDR3 is made up of 14 amino acids. V was cut by 3 bases and J by 1 base, with 11 bases left in between. The CDR3 protein is CASSALTDSYEQYF. The CDR3 DNA is TGTGCCAGCAGCGCCCTGACAGATTCCTACGAGCAGTACTTC.

This clone was observed a few times. This CDR3 is CAISAGTGGGQSNQPQHF. The CDR3 DNA follows: TGTGCCATCAGTGCGGGGACAGGGGGAGGGCAGAGCAATCAGCCCCAGCATTTT. The rearrangement joins TRBV10-3 to TRBJ1-5, with TRBD1 identical over 11 bases. Germline V gene data show CDR1 as ENHRY and CDR2 as SYGVKD. The CDR3 covers 18 residues. V was pared by 4 bases and J by 1 base, with 9 bases of the junction left unmatched.

This clone was seen a handful of times. The rearrangement joins TRBV27 to TRBJ2-2, with D tentatively TRBD2 (6 bases). Germline V gene data show CDR1 as MNHEY and CDR2 as SMNVEV (reference sequence). The CDR3 runs 15 residues. Trimming shortened V by 4 bases and J by 2 bases, and 11 bases separated the two germline ends. The CDR3, as DNA: TGTGCCAGCAGTTCAGGAGGGTTTAACACCGGGGAGCTGTTTTTT. As protein: CASSSGGFNTGELFF.

This clone was recorded a few times. V and J are TRBV11-3 and TRBJ2-3; D may be TRBD2 (6 bases). V lost 6 bases to trimming and J lost 2 bases, with 9 bases between them. CDR3 length equals 13 residues. Per the germline V gene, CDR1 is SGHNT and CDR2 is YENEEA. In nucleotides, the CDR3 is TGTGCCAGCAGACGGGACTTCACAGATACGCAGTATTTT. It codes for CASRRDFTDTQYF.

This clone occurred a few times. The chain links TRBV19 to TRBJ1-2; possibly TRBD1 for D (5 bases). Germline-derived CDR1 and CDR2 are LNHDA and SQIVND (reference sequence). Trimming stripped 1 base from V and 1 base from J, with 13 bases between. This CDR3 is 16 amino acids long. The CDR3 spells CASSIVAGPINYGYTF. CDR3 in DNA: TGTGCCAGTAGTATAGTCGCAGGGCCAATTAACTATGGCTACACCTTC.

For the CDR3, the DNA is TGCGCCAGCAGGGGGCGGGGCTCCTATAATTCACCCCTCCACTTT. Translated, it gives CASRGRGSYNSPLHF. The V call is TRBV10-1, the J call TRBJ1-6, with D maybe TRBD1 (5 bases). Trimming removed 6 bases from V and 0 bases from J, with 9 bases in between. Germline values: CDR1 WNHNN, CDR2 SYGVQD (reference sequence). This CDR3 has 15 residues.

A single count supports this clone. The chain recombines TRBV30 with TRBJ2-7; 8 positions match TRBD1. J lost 4 bases, V lost 0 bases, and 2 bases had no gene match. This CDR3 has 13 residues. CDR1 is GTSNPN and CDR2 is SVGIG in the germline V gene (reference sequence). This CDR3 reads CAWSVQGGYEQYF. Here the CDR3 DNA reads TGTGCCTGGAGTGTACAGGGGGGATACGAGCAGTACTTC.

This CDR3 is CASSSRQGPANEQFF. In DNA form, the CDR3 reads TGTGCCAGCAGCTCCCGACAGGGCCCAGCAAATGAGCAGTTCTTC. The chain recombines TRBV5-4 with TRBJ2-1; 7 nucleotides agree with TRBD1. Germline V gene lookup returns CDR1 SGHNT and CDR2 YYREEE (reference sequence). This CDR3 contains 15 residues. With V trimmed by 3 bases and J by 7 bases, 10 bases remained unmatched.

V and J are TRBV11-1 and TRBJ1-2; no firm D call. Trimming stripped 4 bases from V and 8 bases from J, with 8 bases between. This CDR3 is 11 amino acids long. Germline V gives CDR1 SGHAT, CDR2 FQDESV (reference sequence). The DNA of the CDR3 is TGTGCCAGCAGCTCCCCGTTGGGCTACACCTTC. This codes for CASSSPLGYTF.